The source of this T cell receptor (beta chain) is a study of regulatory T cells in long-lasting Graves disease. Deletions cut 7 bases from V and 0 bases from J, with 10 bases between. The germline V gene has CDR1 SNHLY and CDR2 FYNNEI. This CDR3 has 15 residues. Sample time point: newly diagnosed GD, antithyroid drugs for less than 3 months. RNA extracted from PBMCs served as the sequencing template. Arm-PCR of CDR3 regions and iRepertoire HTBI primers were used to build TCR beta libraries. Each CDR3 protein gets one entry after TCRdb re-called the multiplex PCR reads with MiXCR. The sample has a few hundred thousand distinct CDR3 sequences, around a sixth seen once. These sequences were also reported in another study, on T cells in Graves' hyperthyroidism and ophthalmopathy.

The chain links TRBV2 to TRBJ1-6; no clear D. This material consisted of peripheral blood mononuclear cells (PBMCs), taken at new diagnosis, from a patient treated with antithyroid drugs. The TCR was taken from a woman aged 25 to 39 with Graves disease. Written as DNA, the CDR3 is TGTGCCAGCAAAGGCGAGAGCTCCTATAATTCACCCCTCCACTTT. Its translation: CASKGESSYNSPLHF.